This T cell receptor (beta chain) was documented in a study of blood T cell repertoires in COVID-19. As for the study in general: From the United States, Italy and Spain came samples of acute and convalescent COVID-19. PBMCs, B-cell-depleted T cells, or T cells were the source of the cDNA or gDNA that made up the material.

V was clipped by 5 bases and J by 4 bases, with 12 bases between them. This CDR3 is 14 amino acids long. From germline, CDR1 is MNHEY and CDR2 SVGEGT. Study processing details: How many nucleated cells were present was estimated from reference gene primer amplification. Method: immunoSEQ multiplex PCR; TCRdb's copy keeps in-frame clones and lacks some. V, J and clone size reflect that table, while D and trimming were determined from the DNA. This table has around 58,000 clones, approximately 85% appearing once. This receptor was taken from a human donor in a cohort sampled during active COVID-19. Source material: peripheral blood. The chain combines TRBV6-2 or TRBV6-3 with TRBJ2-1, with TRBD1 as a possible D gene (6 bases). The CDR3 spells CASSQQGPYNEQFF. In nucleotides, the CDR3 is TGTGCCAGCAGTCAACAGGGTCCGTACAATGAGCAGTTCTTC.